These T cell receptor beta chains were read from a single sample in a study of cytotoxic CD8 clonotypes in ibrutinib-treated CLL. The repertoire was sequenced with immunoSEQ multiplex PCR; TCRdb's copy has only in-frame clones and lacks some. The top ten clones hold roughly 5.8% of a sample with over 200,000 clones, roughly three quarters of them seen once. The material sequenced was PBMCs, taken after 12 months of ibrutinib treatment. All receptors derive from a human donor with chronic lymphocytic leukemia. Both conserved end residues are part of each CDR3. A D gene is named only where the DNA matches it firmly. Size is omitted from some rows. Given values are once, few, many or a class for expanded clones.

v_gene: TRBV29-1
abundance: .
d_gene: TRBD1
j_gene: TRBJ1-1
CDR3nt: TGCAGCGGGTCCCGGGCGAAGACAGGGTCTATGAACACTGAAGCTTTCTTT
CDR3aa: CSGSRAKTGSMNTEAFF

v_gene: TRBV7-3
abundance: .
d_gene: .
j_gene: TRBJ1-1
CDR3nt: TGTGCCAGCAGCTTATCGCAAGGGAACACTGAAGCTTTCTTT
CDR3aa: CASSLSQGNTEAFF

v_gene: TRBV18
abundance: .
d_gene: TRBD2
j_gene: TRBJ2-3
CDR3nt: TGTGCCAGCTCACTGGGCGGACTAGCGGGGTTAAGAGATACGCAGTATTTT
CDR3aa: CASSLGGLAGLRDTQYF

v_gene: TRBV18
abundance: .
d_gene: TRBD1
j_gene: TRBJ1-1
CDR3nt: TGTGCCAGCTCACCACCTAAGACAGGGACGATGAACACTGAAGCTTTCTTT
CDR3aa: CASSPPKTGTMNTEAFF

v_gene: TRBV7-3
abundance: .
d_gene: TRBD2
j_gene: TRBJ2-2
CDR3nt: TGTGCCAGCAGCGTTCTAGCGGGGCCGAACACCGGGGAGCTGTTTTTT
CDR3aa: CASSVLAGPNTGELFF

v_gene: TRBV7-2
abundance: .
d_gene: .
j_gene: TRBJ1-3
CDR3nt: TGTGCCAGCAGCTTACTGACAGGTGGCTCTGGAAACACCATATATTTT
CDR3aa: CASSLLTGGSGNTIYF

v_gene: TRBV2
abundance: .
d_gene: TRBD2
j_gene: TRBJ2-2
CDR3nt: TGTGCCAGCAGTGGGGTACTAGCGGTGAAACCGGGGGAGCTGTTTTTT
CDR3aa: CASSGVLAVKPGELFF

v_gene: TRBV7-2
abundance: .
d_gene: TRBD2
j_gene: TRBJ2-4
CDR3nt: TGTGCCAGCAGCTTAACGCTAGCGGGAGCCAAAAACATTCAGTACTTC
CDR3aa: CASSLTLAGAKNIQYF

v_gene: TRBV5-4
abundance: .
d_gene: .
j_gene: TRBJ2-3
CDR3nt: TGTGCCAGCAGCCTAGACCGCACAGATACGCAGTATTTT
CDR3aa: CASSLDRTDTQYF

v_gene: TRBV28
abundance: .
d_gene: .
j_gene: TRBJ2-7
CDR3nt: TGTGCCAGCAGTTTAACCGTCAGGGTAGGGTACGAGCAGTACTTC
CDR3aa: CASSLTVRVGYEQYF

v_gene: TRBV2
abundance: few
d_gene: TRBD1
j_gene: TRBJ2-2
CDR3nt: TGTGCCAGCATAGGTCAGGGGGCCCCGAACACCGGGGAGCTGTTTTTT
CDR3aa: CASIGQGAPNTGELFF

v_gene: TRBV19
abundance: .
d_gene: .
j_gene: TRBJ1-2
CDR3nt: TGTGCCAGTAGACGAGGGGGAGCCCGATACTTC
CDR3aa: CASRRGGARYF

v_gene: TRBV7-2
abundance: .
d_gene: .
j_gene: TRBJ2-2
CDR3nt: TGTGCCAGCAGCACAAGACGGGACACCGGGGAGCTGTTTTTT
CDR3aa: CASSTRRDTGELFF